This T cell receptor beta chain was documented in a study of T cells after yellow fever vaccination. Points from the study as a whole: Although most clonotypes did not, a small share appeared in both CD4 and CD8 compartments. Researchers report a weaker secondary response that nonetheless peaked faster, day 5 versus 15. Post-booster repertoires contained most primary-vaccination clones again (roughly 95% CD4, approximately 88% CD8).

The CDR3 runs to 15 residues. V lost 7 bases, J lost 5 bases, and 8 bases stayed unmatched. Per the germline V gene, CDR1 is MNHNS and CDR2 is SASEGT. TCRdb re-called the 5' RACE reads through MiXCR, storing one row per CDR3 protein. The sample lists about 260,000 distinct CDR3 sequences, around 13% occurring once. This clonotype was seen a handful of times. What it recognizes is unknown. The TCR was taken from a man in his thirties or forties who received the YFV17D yellow fever vaccine. Source: CD4+ T cells sorted from PBMCs, taken 45 days after the yellow fever booster vaccination. The chain couples TRBV6-1 to TRBJ2-1; TRBD2 aligns across 10 bases. DNA of the CDR3: TGTGCCAGCAATAATCTAGCGGGAGCAAACAATGAGCAGTTCTTC. Its translation is CASNNLAGANNEQFF.